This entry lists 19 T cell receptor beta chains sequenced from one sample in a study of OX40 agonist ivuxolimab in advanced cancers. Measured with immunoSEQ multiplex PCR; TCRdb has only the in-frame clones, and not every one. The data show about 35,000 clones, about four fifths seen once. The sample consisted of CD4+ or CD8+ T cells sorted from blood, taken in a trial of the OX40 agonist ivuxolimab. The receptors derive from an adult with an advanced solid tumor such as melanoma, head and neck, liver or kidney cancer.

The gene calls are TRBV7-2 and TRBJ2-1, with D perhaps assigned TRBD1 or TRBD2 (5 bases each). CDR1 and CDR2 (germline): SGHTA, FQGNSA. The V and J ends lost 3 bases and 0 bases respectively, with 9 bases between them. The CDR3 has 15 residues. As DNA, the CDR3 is TGTGCCAGCAGCTTTGGGGGAAGCTCCTACAATGAGCAGTTCTTC. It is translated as CASSFGGSSYNEQFF.

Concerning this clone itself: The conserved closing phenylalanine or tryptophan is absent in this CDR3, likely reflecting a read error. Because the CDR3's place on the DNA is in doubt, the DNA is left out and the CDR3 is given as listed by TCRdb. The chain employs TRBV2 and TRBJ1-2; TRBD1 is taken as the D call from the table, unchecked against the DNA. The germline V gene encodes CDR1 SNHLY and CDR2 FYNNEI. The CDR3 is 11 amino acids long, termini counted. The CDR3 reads CASSGADRSNL.

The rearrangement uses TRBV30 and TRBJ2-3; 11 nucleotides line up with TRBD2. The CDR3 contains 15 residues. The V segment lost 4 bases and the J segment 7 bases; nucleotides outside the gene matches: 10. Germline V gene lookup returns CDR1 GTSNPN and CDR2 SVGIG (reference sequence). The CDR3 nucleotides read TGTGCCTGGACCATAGCGGGGGGGTCGATAAATACGCAGTATTTT. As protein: CAWTIAGGSINTQYF.

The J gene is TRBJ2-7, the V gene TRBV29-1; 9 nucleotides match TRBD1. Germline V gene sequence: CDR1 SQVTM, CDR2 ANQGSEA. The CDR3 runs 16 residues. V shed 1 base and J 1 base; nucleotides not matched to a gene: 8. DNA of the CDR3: TGCAGCGTTGAAGTGTCCGGACAGGGGACGTCCTACGAGCAGTACTTC. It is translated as CSVEVSGQGTSYEQYF.

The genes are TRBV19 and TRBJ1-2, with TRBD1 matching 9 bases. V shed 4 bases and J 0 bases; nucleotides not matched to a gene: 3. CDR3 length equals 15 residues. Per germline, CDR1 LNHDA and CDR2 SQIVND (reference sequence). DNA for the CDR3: TGTGCCAGTAGTAGACAGGGGGTTGCTAACTATGGCTACACCTTC. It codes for CASSRQGVANYGYTF. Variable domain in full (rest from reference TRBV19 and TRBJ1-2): DGGITQSPKYLFRKEGQNVTLSCEQNLNHDAMYWYRQDPGQGLRLIYYSQIVNDFQKGDIAEGYSVSREKKESFPLTVTSAQKNPTAFYLCASSRQGVANYGYTFGSGTRLTVV.

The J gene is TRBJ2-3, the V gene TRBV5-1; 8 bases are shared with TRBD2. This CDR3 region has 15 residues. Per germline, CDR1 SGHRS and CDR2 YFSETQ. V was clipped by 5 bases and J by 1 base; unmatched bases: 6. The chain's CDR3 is CASRGGSGGTDTQYF. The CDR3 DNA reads TGCGCCAGCAGAGGGGGTAGCGGGGGCACAGATACGCAGTATTTT.

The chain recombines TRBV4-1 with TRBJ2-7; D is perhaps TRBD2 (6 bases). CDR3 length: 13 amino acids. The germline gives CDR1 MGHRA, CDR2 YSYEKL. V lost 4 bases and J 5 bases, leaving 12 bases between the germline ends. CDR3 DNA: TGCGCCAGCAGCCTAAGGAGGGGAGACGAGCAGTACTTC. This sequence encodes CASSLRRGDEQYF.

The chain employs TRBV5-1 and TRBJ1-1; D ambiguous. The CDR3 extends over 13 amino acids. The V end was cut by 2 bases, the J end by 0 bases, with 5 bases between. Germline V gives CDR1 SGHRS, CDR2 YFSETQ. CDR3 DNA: TGCGCCAGCAGCTTCGGGCTGAACACTGAAGCTTTCTTT. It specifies CASSFGLNTEAFF.

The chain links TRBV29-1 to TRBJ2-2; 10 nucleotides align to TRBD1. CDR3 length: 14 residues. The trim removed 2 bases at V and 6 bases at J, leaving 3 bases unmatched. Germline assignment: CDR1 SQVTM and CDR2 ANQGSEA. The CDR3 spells CSVERQGAAGELFF. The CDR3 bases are TGCAGCGTTGAAAGACAGGGGGCTGCCGGGGAGCTGTTTTTT.

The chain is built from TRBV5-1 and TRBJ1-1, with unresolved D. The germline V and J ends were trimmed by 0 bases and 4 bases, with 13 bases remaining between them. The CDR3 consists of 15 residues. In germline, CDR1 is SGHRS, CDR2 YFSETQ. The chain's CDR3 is CASSLDVSRVTEAFF. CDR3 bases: TGCGCCAGCAGCTTGGATGTCAGCCGTGTCACTGAAGCTTTCTTT.

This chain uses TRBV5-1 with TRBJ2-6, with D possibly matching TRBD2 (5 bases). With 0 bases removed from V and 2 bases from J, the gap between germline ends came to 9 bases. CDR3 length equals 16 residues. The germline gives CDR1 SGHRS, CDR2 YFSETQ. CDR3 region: CASSLADFTGANVLTF. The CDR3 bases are TGCGCCAGCAGCTTGGCGGACTTTACTGGGGCCAACGTCCTGACTTTC. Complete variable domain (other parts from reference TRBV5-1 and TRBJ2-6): KAGVTQTPRYLIKTRGQQVTLSCSPISGHRSVSWYQQTPGQGLQFLFEYFSETQRNKGNFPGRFSGRQFSNSRSEMNVSTLELGDSALYLCASSLADFTGANVLTFGAGSRLTVL.

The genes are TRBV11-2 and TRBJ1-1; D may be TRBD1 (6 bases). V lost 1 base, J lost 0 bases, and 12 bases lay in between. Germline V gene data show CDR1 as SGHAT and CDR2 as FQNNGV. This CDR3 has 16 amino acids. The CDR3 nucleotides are TGTGCCAGCAGCTTAGTGCGGCAGGGGCTGAACACTGAAGCTTTCTTT. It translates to CASSLVRQGLNTEAFF.

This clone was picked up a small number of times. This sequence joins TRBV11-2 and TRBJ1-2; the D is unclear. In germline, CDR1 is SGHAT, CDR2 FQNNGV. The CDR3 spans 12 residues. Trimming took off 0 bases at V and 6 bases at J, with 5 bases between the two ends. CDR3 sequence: CASSLDMDGYTF. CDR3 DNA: TGTGCCAGCAGCTTAGATATGGATGGCTACACCTTC.

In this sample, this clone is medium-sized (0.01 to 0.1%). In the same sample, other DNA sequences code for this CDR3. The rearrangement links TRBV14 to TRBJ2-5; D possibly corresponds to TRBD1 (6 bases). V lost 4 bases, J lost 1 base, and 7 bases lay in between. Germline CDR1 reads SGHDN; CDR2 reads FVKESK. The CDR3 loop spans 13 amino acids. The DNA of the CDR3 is TGTGCCAGCAGCCGGACAGTCCAAGAGACCCAGTACTTC. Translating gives CASSRTVQETQYF.

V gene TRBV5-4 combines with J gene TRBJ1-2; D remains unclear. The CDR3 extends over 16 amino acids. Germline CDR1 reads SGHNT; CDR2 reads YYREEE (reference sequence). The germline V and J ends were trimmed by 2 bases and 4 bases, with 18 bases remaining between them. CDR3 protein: CASSLNTNGGGYGYTF. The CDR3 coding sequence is TGTGCCAGCAGCTTAAACACAAATGGAGGAGGCTATGGCTACACCTTC.

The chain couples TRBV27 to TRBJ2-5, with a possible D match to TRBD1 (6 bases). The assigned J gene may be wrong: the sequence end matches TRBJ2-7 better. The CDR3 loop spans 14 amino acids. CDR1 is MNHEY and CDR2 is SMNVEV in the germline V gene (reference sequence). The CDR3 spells CASSSYRVFYEQYF. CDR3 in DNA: TGTGCCAGCAGTTCCTACAGGGTATTTTACGAGCAGTACTTC.

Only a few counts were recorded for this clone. CDR3 region: CASSAFYEQYV. The CDR3 coding sequence is TGTGCCAGCAGCGCTTTCTACGAGCAGTACGTC. This rearrangement joins TRBV2 to TRBJ2-7; D uncertain. Germline lookup yields CDR1 SNHLY and CDR2 FYNNEI. Trimming removed 6 bases at V and 3 bases at J, with 6 bases between. The CDR3 has 11 amino acids.

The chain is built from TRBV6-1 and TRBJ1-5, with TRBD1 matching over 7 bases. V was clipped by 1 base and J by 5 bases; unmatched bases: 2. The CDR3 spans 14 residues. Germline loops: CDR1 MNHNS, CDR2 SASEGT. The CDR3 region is CASSEGQGYQPQHF. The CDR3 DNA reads TGTGCCAGCAGTGAAGGACAGGGATATCAGCCCCAGCATTTT.

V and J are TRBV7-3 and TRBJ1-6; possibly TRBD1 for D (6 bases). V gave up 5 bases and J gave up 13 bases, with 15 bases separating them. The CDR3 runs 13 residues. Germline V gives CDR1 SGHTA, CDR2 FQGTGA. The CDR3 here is CASSTKGGSPLHF. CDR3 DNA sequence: TGTGCCAGCAGCACGAAGGGGGGGAGTCCCCTCCACTTT.